This is a list of T cell receptor beta chains from one sample in a study of blood T cells in healthy people across ages. A single record per CDR3 protein comes from TCRdb applying MiXCR to the 5' RACE reads. The sample holds 1.5 million to 2 million distinct CDR3 sequences, about 32% seen once. Sequencing was carried out using blood. These TCRs come from a woman in her twenties or thirties in good health. The CDR3 runs from the conserved cysteine through the conserved F or W. A D gene is named only where the DNA matches it firmly. Not every row has a clone size; where given, it reads once, few, many or a size class.

>TRBJ2-5|15|TRBV5-5|TRBD2|few
TGTGCCAGCAGCAACTATAGCGGGAGGGCAGAGACCCAGTACTTC
CASSNYSGRAETQYF
>TRBJ2-7|16|TRBV7-8|TRBD1|few
TGTGCCAGCAGCCCCACGTCGGGACAGCTATCCTACGAGCAGTACTTC
CASSPTSGQLSYEQYF
>TRBJ2-3|15|TRBV6-1|NA|NA
TGTGCCAGCAGTGACCCGCGGCGGTCCACAGATACGCAGTATTTT
CASSDPRRSTDTQYF
>TRBJ2-7|16|TRBV12-3/TRBV12-4|NA|many
TGTGCCAGCAGTTTAAGAGTTGGGGGGCCTTTTTACGAGCAGTACTTC
CASSLRVGGPFYEQYF
>TRBJ1-2|16|TRBV9|NA|NA
TGTGCCAGCAGCGTAGGGGGGTATGGTGCGTTAAATGGCTACACCTTC
CASSVGGYGALNGYTF
>TRBJ2-7|15|TRBV7-2|NA|few
TGTGCCAGCAGCTTATTGGGACTCGCGTCCTACGAGCAGTACTTC
CASSLLGLASYEQYF
>TRBJ1-5|15|TRBV6-1|NA|few
TGTGCCAGCAGTGCAAGCATCAGGGGCAATCAGCCCCAGCATTTT
CASSASIRGNQPQHF
>TRBJ2-5|15|TRBV2|NA|NA
TGTGCCAGCAGTGAGCAGGGAAGACACCAAGAGACCCAGTACTTC
CASSEQGRHQETQYF
>TRBJ2-1|15|TRBV6-5|NA|NA
TGTGCCAGCAGTTTCACCGGGACAAGAGAAAATGAGCAGTTCTTC
CASSFTGTRENEQFF
>TRBJ1-2|12|TRBV20-1|NA|many
TGCAGTGCTTCCTGGGGGGACTATGGCTACACCTTC
CSASWGDYGYTF
>TRBJ1-2|13|TRBV7-3|TRBD1|NA
TGTGCCAGCAGCTCCGCTGGACAGGGAGGCTACACCTTC
CASSSAGQGGYTF
>TRBJ2-1|15|TRBV12-3/TRBV12-4|TRBD2|NA
TGTGCCAGCAGTTTAGCTAGCGGGGCAAACAATGGGCAGTTCTTC
CASSLASGANNGQFF
>TRBJ1-2|16|TRBV5-1|TRBD1|NA
TGCGCCAGCCAACCGACAGGGGGCTTCGTTAACTATGGCTACACCTTC
CASQPTGGFVNYGYTF
>TRBJ2-7|10|TRBV28|NA|few
TGTGCCAGCAGTCGCCGGCAGCAGTACTTC
CASSRRQQYF
>TRBJ2-1|16|TRBV5-1|TRBD2|many
TGCGCCAGCAGCCCGCGGACTAGCGGGGACGGAAATGAGCAGTTCTTC
CASSPRTSGDGNEQFF
>TRBJ2-5|15|TRBV24-1|NA|NA
TGTGCCACCAGTGATTTGACTCTGGGGGGAGAGACCCAGTACTTC
CATSDLTLGGETQYF
>TRBJ1-1|16|TRBV4-1|NA|NA
TGCGCCAGCAGCCAAGATCCCAACAAGATGAACACTGAAGCTTTCTTT
CASSQDPNKMNTEAFF
>TRBJ1-4|15|TRBV4-1|NA|NA
TGCGCCAGCAGCCAAGAAGAGGGTACTGGTGAAAAACTGTTTTTT
CASSQEEGTGEKLFF
>TRBJ2-7|13|TRBV20-1|TRBD1|NA
TGCAGTGCTAGAGAACAGGGGATGGGCGAGCAGTACTTC
CSAREQGMGEQYF
>TRBJ2-3|13|TRBV10-3|NA|NA
TGTGCCGTCAGTTTAGGGGAGAGAGATACGCAGTATTTT
CAVSLGERDTQYF
>TRBJ2-1|15|TRBV28|NA|NA
TGTGCCACCCACGAGGCGGGTAAACTCGACAATGAGCAGTTCTTC
CATHEAGKLDNEQFF
>TRBJ1-4|19|TRBV5-1|NA|NA
TGCGCCAGCAGCCTAAGAGGAAGGGGCGGCATTGCAACTAGTGAAAAACTGTTTTTT
CASSLRGRGGIATSEKLFF
>TRBJ2-7|15|TRBV13|NA|NA
TGTGCCAGCAGCCCGAACGGGACCGCCCCCGACGAGCAGTACTTC
CASSPNGTAPDEQYF
>TRBJ1-1|14|TRBV5-1|TRBD1|NA
TGCGCCAGCAGCCCAGGGGGCACGATTCTTGAAGCTTTCTTT
CASSPGGTILEAFF
>TRBJ2-7|11|TRBV6-2/TRBV6-3|NA|many
TGTGCCAGCAGACACTCCTACGAGCAGTACTTC
CASRHSYEQYF
>TRBJ2-5|13|TRBV7-3|NA|few
TGTGCCAGCGGATGGGGGGCCCAAGAGACCCAGTACTTC
CASGWGAQETQYF
>TRBJ2-3|16|TRBV5-1|NA|many
TGCGCCAGCAGCCCCGACCCACAGGGAACCACAGATACGCAGTATTTT
CASSPDPQGTTDTQYF
>TRBJ2-3|16|TRBV5-1|TRBD2|NA
TGCGCCAGCAGCTCCGCCGGACTAGCGGGAACGGATACGCAGTATTTT
CASSSAGLAGTDTQYF
>TRBJ2-7|14|TRBV20-1|NA|NA
TGCAGTGCTGGAGACACAGAAGCCTCCTACGAGCAGTACTTC
CSAGDTEASYEQYF
>TRBJ2-2|14|TRBV15|NA|NA
TGTGCCACCAGCGGGTCGAGGGCGTGGGGGGAGCTGTTTTTT
CATSGSRAWGELFF
>TRBJ2-1|16|TRBV27|TRBD2|NA
TGTGCCAGCACTGCGGTGGGACTAGCGGGAGGGGATGAGCAGTTCTTC
CASTAVGLAGGDEQFF
>TRBJ1-2|14|TRBV3-1|NA|few
TGTGCCAGCAGCCATCTGCGGGGTCCCTATGGCTACACCTTC
CASSHLRGPYGYTF
>TRBJ1-2|14|TRBV24-1|TRBD1|NA
TGTGCCACCAGTGACAAGGGACAGAACTATGGCTACACCTTC
CATSDKGQNYGYTF
>TRBJ2-3|14|TRBV7-3|TRBD2|NA
TGTGCCAGCTCCCTGGGGCTAGCGGGAGGGCCGCAGTATTTT
CASSLGLAGGPQYF
>TRBJ2-3|17|TRBV18|TRBD2|NA
TGTGCCAGCTCACCGAACCTAGCGGGAGTGGGCACAGATACGCAGTATTTT
CASSPNLAGVGTDTQYF
>TRBJ1-2|15|TRBV29-1|NA|NA
TGCAGCGTTGAAGATCCGGGGTGGAGTGACTATGGCTACACCTTC
CSVEDPGWSDYGYTF
>TRBJ1-5|13|TRBV20-1|NA|NA
TGCAGTGCTAGAGATTTGCCTTATCAGCCCCAGCATTTT
CSARDLPYQPQHF
>TRBJ1-4|16|TRBV10-3|NA|few
TGTGCCATCAGTGAGTCCATTACAGGGTCTGTGGAAAAACTGTTTTTT
CAISESITGSVEKLFF
>TRBJ2-1|21|TRBV10-3|NA|NA
TGTGCCATCAGTGAGTCCATAATGGGGGGCGGGAGACTGAGCTCCTACAATGAGCAGTTCTTC
CAISESIMGGGRLSSYNEQFF
>TRBJ2-5|16|TRBV6-5|NA|few
TGTGCCAGCAGTTACTTGTGGGAGCGTGGGCAAGAGACCCAGTACTTC
CASSYLWERGQETQYF
>TRBJ2-7|14|TRBV27|NA|NA
TGTGTCAGCAGTTCCCCCGGGACGGACTCCGAGCAGTACTTC
CVSSSPGTDSEQYF
>TRBJ2-7|13|TRBV21-1|NA|few
TGTGCCAGCAGCAGTGACACCTTCTACGAGCAGTACTTC
CASSSDTFYEQYF
>TRBJ2-7|16|TRBV28|NA|few
TGTGCCAGCATCTCCCCGCCTCAGGGGTCGACCTACGAGCAGTACTTC
CASISPPQGSTYEQYF
>TRBJ1-4|14|TRBV3-1|TRBD1|NA
TGTGCCAGCAGGTCGACAGGGGGGGACGAAAAACTGTTTTTT
CASRSTGGDEKLFF
>TRBJ2-1|14|TRBV20-1|NA|NA
TGCAGTGCTTTCTCATCCCGGGCGGGAAATGAGCAGTTCTTC
CSAFSSRAGNEQFF
>TRBJ1-1|14|TRBV2|NA|NA
TGTGCCAGCGGGAAAGGGGTAAGGAACACTGAAGCTTTCTTT
CASGKGVRNTEAFF
>TRBJ2-7|16|TRBV14|TRBD2|NA
TGTGCCAGCAGCTACCGACTAGCGGGCGACCTTTACGAGCAGTACTTC
CASSYRLAGDLYEQYF
>TRBJ2-5|16|TRBV5-6|NA|NA
TGTGCCAGCAGCTTGGTCCGGGGGGCGCGAGGAGAGACCCAGTACTTC
CASSLVRGARGETQYF
>TRBJ2-1|15|TRBV3-1|TRBD1|NA
TGTGCCAGCAGCCAAGTCTGGACAGGGTCCAATGAGCAGTTCTTC
CASSQVWTGSNEQFF
>TRBJ2-1|19|TRBV9|TRBD2|once
TGTGCCAGCAGCGTAGATGATTGGGGGACTAGCGGGACCAACAATGAGCAGTTCTTC
CASSVDDWGTSGTNNEQFF
>TRBJ2-7|15|TRBV3-1|TRBD1|few
TGTGCCAGCAGGGCCTCGGGACAGAGATCCTACGAGCAGTACTTC
CASRASGQRSYEQYF
>TRBJ2-5|18|TRBV7-2|TRBD2|few
TGTGCCAGCAGCTTAGTGGGAGCGGGGAGGGTATGGGGAGAGACCCAGTACTTC
CASSLVGAGRVWGETQYF
>TRBJ1-1|12|TRBV28|NA|NA
TGTGCCAGCAGGCCGTCAAGGACTGAAGCTTTCTTT
CASRPSRTEAFF